A selection of T cell receptor beta chains follows, all from one sample in a study of tumor T cells in aggressive B-cell lymphoma. This table comes from immunoSEQ multiplex PCR, and its TCRdb copy is limited to in-frame clones, with some not included. Of approximately 3,000 clones in the sample, around nine tenths were seen once. The sequencing input was tumor tissue. These receptor sequences come from an adult with diffuse large B cell lymphoma. Both conserved end residues are part of each CDR3. D genes are given only for firm matches. Size is omitted from some rows. Given values are once, few, many or a class for expanded clones.

.	TRBD2	TRBJ2-1	TRBV11-2	CASSSTGGGFYNEQFF	TGTGCCAGCAGCTCCACCGGGGGGGGATTTTACAATGAGCAGTTCTTC
.	.	TRBJ1-5	TRBV28	CASSPASGAVGYQPQHF	TGTGCCAGCAGTCCAGCCAGCGGGGCTGTGGGTTATCAGCCCCAGCATTTT
.	TRBD2	TRBJ2-7	TRBV7-9	CASSPETSGFSYEQYF	TGTGCCAGCAGCCCGGAGACTAGCGGGTTTTCCTACGAGCAGTACTTC
.	.	TRBJ1-1	TRBV7-9	CASSLAPGTNTEAFF	TGTGCCAGCAGCTTAGCTCCTGGGACAAACACTGAAGCTTTCTTT
.	TRBD1	TRBJ1-5	TRBV19	CASTFPGGNQPQHF	TGTGCCAGTACATTCCCAGGGGGTAATCAGCCCCAGCATTTT
.	.	TRBJ1-2	TRBV27	CASSLSRQSYGYTF	TGTGCCAGCAGTTTATCGAGACAGTCCTATGGCTACACCTTC
.	TRBD1	TRBJ1-1	TRBV2	CASSEPSDTGGADTEAFF	TGTGCCAGCAGTGAACCCTCCGATACAGGGGGCGCGGACACTGAAGCTTTCTTT
.	.	TRBJ2-2	TRBV5-4	CASSPKTANTGELFF	TGTGCCAGCAGTCCTAAGACAGCGAACACCGGGGAGCTGTTTTTT
.	.	TRBJ2-1	TRBV19	CASSWSSYNEQFF	TGTGCCAGTAGTTGGAGCTCCTACAATGAGCAGTTCTTC
.	TRBD2	TRBJ2-2	TRBV11-3	CASSSRGAGELFF	TGTGCCAGCAGCTCCCGGGGGGCCGGGGAGCTGTTTTTT
.	TRBD1	TRBJ1-2	TRBV6-5	CASSSGTVDYGYTF	TGTGCCAGCAGTTCCGGGACAGTTGATTATGGCTACACCTTC
.	TRBD2	TRBJ2-4	TRBV4-2	CASSQGEASGSLAKNIQYF	TGTGCCAGCAGCCAAGGGGAGGCTAGCGGCAGTCTAGCCAAAAACATTCAGTACTTC
.	.	TRBJ1-6	TRBV27	CASSLQALDSPLHF	TGTGCCAGCAGTTTACAGGCTTTGGATTCACCCCTCCACTTT
.	TRBD2	TRBJ2-1	TRBV5-1	CASSLDGTSAYNEQFF	TGCGCCAGCAGCTTGGATGGGACTAGCGCCTACAATGAGCAGTTCTTC
.	TRBD1	TRBJ1-1	TRBV5-5	CASSLERDRVTNTEAFF	TGTGCCAGCAGCTTGGAAAGAGACAGGGTAACGAACACTGAAGCTTTCTTT
.	TRBD1	TRBJ1-2	TRBV9	CASSARQGAVIYTF	TGTGCCAGCAGCGCCCGACAGGGGGCCGTGATCTACACCTTC
.	.	TRBJ2-2	TRBV30	CAWKRGGVSGELFF	TGTGCCTGGAAGAGAGGTGGTGTATCCGGGGAGCTGTTTTTT
.	.	TRBJ1-4	TRBV4-2	CASSQTTGPREKLFF	TGTGCCAGCAGCCAAACTACAGGGCCTCGGGAAAAACTGTTTTTT
.	TRBD2	TRBJ2-1	TRBV11-3	CASSFIQAGGSYNEQFF	TGTGCCAGCAGCTTCATCCAAGCGGGGGGCTCCTACAATGAGCAGTTCTTC
.	TRBD2	TRBJ2-7	TRBV30	CASTSVRTIYEQYF	TGTGCCTCCACTAGCGTAAGGACAATCTACGAGCAGTACTTC
.	TRBD2	TRBJ2-1	TRBV7-7	CASSPWTSGSSYNEQFF	TGTGCCAGCAGCCCGTGGACTAGCGGGAGCTCCTACAATGAGCAGTTCTTC
.	.	TRBJ1-2	TRBV14	CASSLTDYGYTF	TGTGCCAGCAGTCTCACAGATTATGGCTACACCTTC
.	.	TRBJ1-5	TRBV5-6	CASSPGLSNQPQHF	TGTGCCAGCAGCCCTGGGCTGTCTAATCAGCCCCAGCATTTT
.	TRBD1	TRBJ2-7	TRBV9	CASSVGDRATYEQYF	TGTGCCAGCAGCGTAGGGGACAGGGCCACCTACGAGCAGTACTTC
once	.	TRBJ1-1	TRBV2	CASSLDISAFF	TGTGCCAGCAGTTTGGACATCTCGGCTTTCTTT
once	TRBD2	TRBJ2-7	TRBV28	CASKASGRSYEQYF	TGTGCCAGCAAGGCTAGCGGGAGATCCTACGAGCAGTACTTC
.	.	TRBJ1-2	TRBV20-1	CSSQTEYGYTF	TGCAGTTCTCAGACTGAATATGGCTACACCTTC
.	TRBD1	TRBJ1-5	TRBV6-5	CASSAGQGNQPQHF	TGTGCCAGCAGCGCGGGACAGGGGAATCAGCCCCAGCATTTT
.	.	TRBJ1-2	TRBV6-1	CASTGGPGGYTF	TGTGCCAGCACCGGAGGGCCGGGCGGCTACACCTTC
.	.	TRBJ2-2	TRBV7-8	CASSLMGGSSNTGELFF	TGTGCCAGCAGCTTAATGGGCGGGTCATCGAACACCGGGGAGCTGTTTTTT
once	TRBD1	TRBJ1-1	TRBV9	CASSVGTGMRAEAFF	TGTGCCAGCAGCGTAGGGACAGGGATGAGGGCTGAAGCTTTCTTT
.	TRBD1	TRBJ2-7	TRBV5-1	CASSSPDRVEEQYF	TGCGCCAGCAGCTCACCAGACAGGGTGGAGGAGCAGTACTTC
.	.	TRBJ2-7	TRBV5-1	CASSLVAGAAYEQYF	TGCGCCAGCAGCTTGGTTGCAGGGGCGGCCTACGAGCAGTACTTC
.	.	TRBJ2-1	TRBV6-1	CASSTRLPSYNEQFF	TGTGCCAGCAGCACTAGGCTGCCCTCCTACAATGAGCAGTTCTTC
few	.	TRBJ2-1	TRBV6-1	CASSSDSLGEQFF	TGTGCCAGCAGTTCAGACTCACTGGGTGAGCAGTTCTTC
.	.	TRBJ1-5	TRBV9	CASSVGHTSPQHF	TGTGCCAGCAGCGTAGGGCACACTAGTCCCCAGCATTTT
.	TRBD2	TRBJ2-1	TRBV29-1	CSTRGRGAYNEQFF	TGCAGCACGCGCGGGCGGGGGGCCTACAATGAGCAGTTCTTC
.	TRBD2	TRBJ2-3	TRBV28	CASSGLAGISDTQYF	TGTGCCAGCAGTGGGCTAGCGGGAATTTCAGATACGCAGTATTTT
.	.	TRBJ1-4	TRBV29-1	CSAFNEKLFF	TGCAGCGCCTTTAATGAAAAACTGTTTTTT
.	TRBD1	TRBJ2-2	TRBV9	CASSAGQVQFTLTTGELFF	TGTGCCAGCAGCGCCGGACAGGTCCAGTTCACTTTAACTACCGGGGAGCTGTTTTTT
.	.	TRBJ2-7	TRBV5-1	CASSWEGESSYEQYF	TGCGCCAGCAGCTGGGAGGGGGAGAGCTCCTACGAGCAGTACTTC
.	.	TRBJ2-5	TRBV7-2	CASSLDRQQETQYF	TGTGCCAGCAGCCTTGACAGACAACAAGAGACCCAGTACTTC
once	TRBD2	TRBJ2-7	TRBV18	CASSPPGGPGEQYF	TGTGCCAGCTCACCTCCGGGAGGGCCGGGGGAGCAGTACTTC
.	TRBD2	TRBJ2-5	TRBV19	CASRGGTSGRAGKVETQYF	TGTGCCAGTAGAGGAGGGACTAGCGGGAGGGCCGGAAAGGTTGAGACCCAGTACTTC
.	TRBD1	TRBJ2-5	TRBV9	CASSARGQGETQYF	TGTGCCAGCAGCGCCAGGGGGCAGGGGGAGACCCAGTACTTC
.	.	TRBJ1-5	TRBV5-1	CASSLQGYSNQPQHF	TGCGCCAGCAGCTTACAGGGTTATAGCAATCAGCCCCAGCATTTT
.	TRBD1	TRBJ1-4	TRBV5-1	CASSPTSGTGSEKLFF	TGCGCCAGCAGCCCAACTTCCGGGACAGGGTCCGAAAAACTGTTTTTT